This record concerns one T cell receptor (beta chain) sequence. Its target is not known. CDR1 SEHNR and CDR2 FQNEAQ come from the germline V gene (reference sequence). Trimming removed 4 bases from V and 8 bases from J; junction bases left unmatched: 5. The CDR3 consists of 14 residues. The data belong to a study of T cell responses to AZD1222 COVID-19 vaccine. Study details: Second-dose schedules of about 4 or about 12 weeks were combined.

Study results and caveats: With dominance at 160-218 and 743-854, vaccine-associated CD4 TCRs spanned spike. Sampled repertoires all dated from after the peak T cell response.

The repertoire was sequenced with immunoSEQ multiplex PCR; TCRdb's copy has only in-frame clones and lacks some. The sample shows about 170,000 clones, 80% to 95% of them seen only once. The sequence was obtained from an adult in good health. V gene TRBV7-9 combines with J gene TRBJ1-4; 9 nucleotides line up with TRBD1. The sample in question was peripheral blood, obtained on day 0 of AZD1222 vaccination. The CDR3 sequence: CASSSQGAREKLFF. The CDR3 DNA follows: TGTGCCAGCAGCTCACAGGGGGCAAGGGAAAAACTGTTTTTT.